This T cell receptor (beta chain) appears in the sequencing data of a study of regulatory T cells in long-lasting Graves disease. Study-level results: Persistent Graves' disease cases displayed lower TCR diversity than newly diagnosed ones.

The V end lost 1 base, the J end lost 3 bases, and 7 bases lay between the germline ends. Looked up from germline, CDR1 is SGHAT and CDR2 is FQNNGV. The CDR3 is 14 amino acids. In building TCR beta libraries, iRepertoire HTBI primers were used together with Arm-PCR of CDR3 regions. TCRdb re-called the multiplex PCR reads with MiXCR, one entry per CDR3 protein. The table lists about 660,000 distinct CDR3 sequences, around 30% of them singletons, with about two fifths in the top ten. Time point specified: persistent/refractory GD, antithyroid drugs over 5 years with positive TRAb. Extracted RNA from PBMCs served as the source of the TCR library. This clonotype was found many times. Antigen unknown.

The sequencing here drew on peripheral blood mononuclear cells (PBMCs), taken when the disease was refractory, from a patient treated with antithyroid drugs. The chain combines TRBV11-2 with TRBJ1-5; D is ambiguous. The clonotype originates from a female donor with Graves disease. CDR3 in amino acids: CASSLAGYNQPQHF. The CDR3 coding sequence is TGTGCCAGCAGCTTAGCCGGCTACAATCAGCCCCAGCATTTT.